This T cell receptor (beta chain) was sequenced during a study of cytomegalovirus exposure and HLA in healthy donors. The PCR employed 60 Vbeta primers together with 13 Jbeta primers. TCRdb's copy holds only in-frame clones and misses some; the assay was immunoSEQ multiplex PCR. The table has about 210,000 clones, over 75% seen once; the top ten hold 10%. The germline gives CDR1 SGDLS, CDR2 YYNGEE. The CDR3 sequence is 13 residues long. Trimming took off 0 bases at V and 8 bases at J, with 11 bases between the two ends. The sequencing input was PBMCs. This chain joins TRBV9 and TRBJ1-2; unclear D gene. This receptor was taken from a woman aged 45-65 years in good health and CMV-seropositive. CDR3 nucleotides: TGTGCCAGCAGCGTAGTTGAGTCCTGGGGCTACACCTTC. Protein sequence: CASSVVESWGYTF.